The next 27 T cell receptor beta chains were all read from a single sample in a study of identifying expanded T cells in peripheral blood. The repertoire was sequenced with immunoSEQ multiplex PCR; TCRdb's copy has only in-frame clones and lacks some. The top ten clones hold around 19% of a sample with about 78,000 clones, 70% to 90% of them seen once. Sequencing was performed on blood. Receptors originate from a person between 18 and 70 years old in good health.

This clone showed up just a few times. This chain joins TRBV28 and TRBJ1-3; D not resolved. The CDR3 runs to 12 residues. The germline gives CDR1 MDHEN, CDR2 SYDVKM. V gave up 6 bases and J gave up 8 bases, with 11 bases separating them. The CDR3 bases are TGTGCCAGCAGCTACAGCTCCTACACCATATATTTT. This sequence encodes CASSYSSYTIYF.

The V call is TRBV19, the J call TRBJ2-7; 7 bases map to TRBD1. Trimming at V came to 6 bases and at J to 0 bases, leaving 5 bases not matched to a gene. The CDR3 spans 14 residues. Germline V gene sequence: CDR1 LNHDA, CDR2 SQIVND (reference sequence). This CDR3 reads CASSGTVSSYEQYF. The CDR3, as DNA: TGTGCCAGTAGCGGGACAGTGAGCTCCTACGAGCAGTACTTC.

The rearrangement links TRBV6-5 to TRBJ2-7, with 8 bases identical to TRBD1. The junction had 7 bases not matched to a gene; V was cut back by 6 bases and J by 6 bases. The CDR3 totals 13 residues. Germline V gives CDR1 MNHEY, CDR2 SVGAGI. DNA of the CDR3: TGTGCCAGCAGACGCGGACAGGGAGGCGAGCAGTACTTC. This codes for CASRRGQGGEQYF.

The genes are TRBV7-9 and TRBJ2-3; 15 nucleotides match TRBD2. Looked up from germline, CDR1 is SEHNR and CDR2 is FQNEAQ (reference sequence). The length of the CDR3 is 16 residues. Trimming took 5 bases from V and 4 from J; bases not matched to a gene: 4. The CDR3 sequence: CASSPWTSGRADTQYF. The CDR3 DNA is TGTGCCAGCAGCCCCTGGACTAGCGGGAGGGCAGATACGCAGTATTTT.

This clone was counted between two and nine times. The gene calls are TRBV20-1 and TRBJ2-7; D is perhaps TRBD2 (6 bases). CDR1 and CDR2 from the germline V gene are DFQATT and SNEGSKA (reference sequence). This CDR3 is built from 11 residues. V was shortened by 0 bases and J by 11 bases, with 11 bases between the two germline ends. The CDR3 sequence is CSARDNSGEYF. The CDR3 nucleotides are TGCAGTGCTAGAGATAACTCGGGGGAGTACTTC.

The CDR3 sequence is CASSFYGRGDEQFF. In nucleotides, the CDR3 is TGTGCCAGCAGTTTTTACGGGAGAGGCGATGAGCAGTTCTTC. This chain links TRBV27 with TRBJ2-1, with a tentative D call TRBD2 (6 bases). Trimming took off 3 bases at V and 8 bases at J, with 14 bases between the two ends. The germline V gene encodes CDR1 MNHEY and CDR2 SMNVEV (reference sequence). The CDR3 totals 14 residues.

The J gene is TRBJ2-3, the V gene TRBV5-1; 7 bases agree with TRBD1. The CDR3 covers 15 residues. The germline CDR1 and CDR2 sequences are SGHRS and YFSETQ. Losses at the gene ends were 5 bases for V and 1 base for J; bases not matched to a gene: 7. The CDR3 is CASRRLGTGTDTQYF. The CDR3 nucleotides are TGCGCCAGCAGGCGCCTTGGGACAGGCACAGATACGCAGTATTTT.

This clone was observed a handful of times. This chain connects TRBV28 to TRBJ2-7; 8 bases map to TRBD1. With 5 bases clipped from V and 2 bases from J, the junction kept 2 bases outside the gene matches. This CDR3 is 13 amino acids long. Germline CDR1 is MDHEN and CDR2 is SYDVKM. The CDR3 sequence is CASSRDRPYEQYF. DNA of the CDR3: TGTGCCAGCAGTCGGGACAGGCCCTACGAGCAGTACTTC.

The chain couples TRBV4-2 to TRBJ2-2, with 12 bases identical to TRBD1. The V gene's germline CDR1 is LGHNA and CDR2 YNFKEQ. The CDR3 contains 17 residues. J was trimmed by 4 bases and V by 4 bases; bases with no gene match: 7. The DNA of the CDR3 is TGTGCCAGCAGCCGAGAAGGGACAGGGGGCGGCACCGGGGAGCTGTTTTTT. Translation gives CASSREGTGGGTGELFF.

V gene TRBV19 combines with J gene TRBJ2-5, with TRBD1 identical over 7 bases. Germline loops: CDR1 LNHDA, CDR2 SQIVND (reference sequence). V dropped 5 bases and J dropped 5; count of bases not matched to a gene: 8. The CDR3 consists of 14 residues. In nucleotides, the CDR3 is TGTGCCAGTAGTGATCTAGGGGGCTGGGAGACCCAGTACTTC. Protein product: CASSDLGGWETQYF.

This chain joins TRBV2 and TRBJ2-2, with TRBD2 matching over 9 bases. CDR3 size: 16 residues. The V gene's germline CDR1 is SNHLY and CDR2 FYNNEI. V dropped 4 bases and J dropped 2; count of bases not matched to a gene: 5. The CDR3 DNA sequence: TGTGCCAGCAGTGGTGGTAGCGGGAGTAACACCGGGGAGCTGTTTTTT. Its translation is CASSGGSGSNTGELFF.

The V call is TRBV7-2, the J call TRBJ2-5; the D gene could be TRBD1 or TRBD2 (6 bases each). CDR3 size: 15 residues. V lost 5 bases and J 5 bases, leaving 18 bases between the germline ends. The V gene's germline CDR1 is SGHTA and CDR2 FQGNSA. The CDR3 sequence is CASSQISGRGETQYF. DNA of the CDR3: TGTGCCAGCAGCCAAATTAGCGGAAGGGGGGAGACCCAGTACTTC.

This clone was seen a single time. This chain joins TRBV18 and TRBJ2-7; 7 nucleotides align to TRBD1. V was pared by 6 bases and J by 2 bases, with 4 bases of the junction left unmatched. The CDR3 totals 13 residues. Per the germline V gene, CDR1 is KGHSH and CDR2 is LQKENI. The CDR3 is CASSGQGAYEQYF. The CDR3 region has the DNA TGTGCCAGCTCTGGGCAGGGGGCCTACGAGCAGTACTTC.

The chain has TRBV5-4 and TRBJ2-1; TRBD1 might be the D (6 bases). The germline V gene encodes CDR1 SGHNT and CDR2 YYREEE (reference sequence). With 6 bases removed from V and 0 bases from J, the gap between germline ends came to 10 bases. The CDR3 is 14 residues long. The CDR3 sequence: CASIRDTSYNEQFF. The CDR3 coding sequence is TGTGCCAGCATCAGGGACACCTCCTACAATGAGCAGTTCTTC.

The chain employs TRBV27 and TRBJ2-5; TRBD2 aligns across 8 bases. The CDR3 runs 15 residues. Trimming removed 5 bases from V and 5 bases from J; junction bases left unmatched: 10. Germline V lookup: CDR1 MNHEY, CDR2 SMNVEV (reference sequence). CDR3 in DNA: TGTGCCAGCAGTCCCACTAGCGGTTTGGGGGAGACCCAGTACTTC. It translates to CASSPTSGLGETQYF.

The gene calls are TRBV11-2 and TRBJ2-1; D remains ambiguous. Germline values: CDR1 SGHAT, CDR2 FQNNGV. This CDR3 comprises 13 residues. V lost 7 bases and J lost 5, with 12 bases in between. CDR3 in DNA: TGTGCCAGCACCCAATTATCTCACAATGAGCAGTTCTTC. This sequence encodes CASTQLSHNEQFF.

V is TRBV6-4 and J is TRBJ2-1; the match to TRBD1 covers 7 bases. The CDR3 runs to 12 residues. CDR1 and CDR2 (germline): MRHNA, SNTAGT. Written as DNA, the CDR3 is TGTGAGGGCGCGGACAGGTACAATGAGCAGTTCTTC. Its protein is CEGADRYNEQFF.

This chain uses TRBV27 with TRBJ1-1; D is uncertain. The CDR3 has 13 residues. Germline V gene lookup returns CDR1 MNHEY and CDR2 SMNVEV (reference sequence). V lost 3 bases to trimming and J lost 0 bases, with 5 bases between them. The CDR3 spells CASSFRLNTEAFF. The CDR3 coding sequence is TGTGCCAGCAGTTTTAGGTTGAACACTGAAGCTTTCTTT.

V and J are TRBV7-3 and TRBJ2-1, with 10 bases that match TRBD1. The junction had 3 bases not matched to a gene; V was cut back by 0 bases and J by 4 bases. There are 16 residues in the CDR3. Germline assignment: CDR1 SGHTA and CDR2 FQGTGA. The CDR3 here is CASSLTMGQGYNEQFF. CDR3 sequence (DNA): TGTGCCAGCAGCTTAACTATGGGACAGGGGTACAATGAGCAGTTCTTC.

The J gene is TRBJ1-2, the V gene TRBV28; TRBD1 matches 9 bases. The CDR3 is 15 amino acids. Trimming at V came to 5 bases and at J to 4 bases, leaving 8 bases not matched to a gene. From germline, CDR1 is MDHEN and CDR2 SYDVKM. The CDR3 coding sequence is TGTGCCAGCAGTGCCCCCACAGGGGGCCCCTATGGCTACACCTTC. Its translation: CASSAPTGGPYGYTF.

The CDR3 bases are TGTGCCAGCAGCGTAGGATCAGTGGGACTAGAGACCCAGTACTTC. Amino acids: CASSVGSVGLETQYF. The chain couples TRBV9 to TRBJ2-5; D is perhaps TRBD2 (6 bases). V lost 0 bases to trimming and J lost 4 bases, with 13 bases between them. CDR1 is SGDLS and CDR2 is YYNGEE in the germline V gene. The CDR3 is made up of 15 amino acids.

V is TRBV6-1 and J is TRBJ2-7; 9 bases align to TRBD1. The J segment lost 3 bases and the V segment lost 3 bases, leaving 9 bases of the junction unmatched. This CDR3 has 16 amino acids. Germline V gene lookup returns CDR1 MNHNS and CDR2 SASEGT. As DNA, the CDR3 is TGTGCCAGCAGTGAGGGACGACAGGGGGTACGCTACGAGCAGTACTTC. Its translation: CASSEGRQGVRYEQYF.

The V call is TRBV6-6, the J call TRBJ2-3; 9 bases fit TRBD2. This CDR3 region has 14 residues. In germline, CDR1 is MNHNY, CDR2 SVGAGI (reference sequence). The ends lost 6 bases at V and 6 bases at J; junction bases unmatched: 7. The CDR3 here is CASRAGLATDTQYF. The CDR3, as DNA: TGTGCCAGCAGAGCGGGACTAGCAACCGATACGCAGTATTTT.

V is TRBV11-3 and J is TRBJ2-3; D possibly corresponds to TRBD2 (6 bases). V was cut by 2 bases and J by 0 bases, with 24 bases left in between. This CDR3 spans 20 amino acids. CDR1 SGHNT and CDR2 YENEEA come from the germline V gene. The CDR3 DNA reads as TGTGCCAGCAGCTTATCCCTTGGAGGTGTGGCGGGGCTAAGCACAGATACGCAGTATTTT. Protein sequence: CASSLSLGGVAGLSTDTQYF.

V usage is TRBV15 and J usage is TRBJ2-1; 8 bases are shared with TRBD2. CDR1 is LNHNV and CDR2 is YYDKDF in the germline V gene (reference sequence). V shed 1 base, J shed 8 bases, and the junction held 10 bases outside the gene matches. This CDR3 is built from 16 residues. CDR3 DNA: TGTGCCACCAGCAGAGGGTTGGGACTAGTTCTCCATGAGCAGTTCTTC. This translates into CATSRGLGLVLHEQFF.

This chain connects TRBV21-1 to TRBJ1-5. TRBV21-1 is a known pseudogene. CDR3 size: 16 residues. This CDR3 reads CASSNEPLGRGQPQHF. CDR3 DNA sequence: TGTGCCAGCAGCAACGAACCCCTTGGCCGGGGGCAGCCCCAGCATTTT.

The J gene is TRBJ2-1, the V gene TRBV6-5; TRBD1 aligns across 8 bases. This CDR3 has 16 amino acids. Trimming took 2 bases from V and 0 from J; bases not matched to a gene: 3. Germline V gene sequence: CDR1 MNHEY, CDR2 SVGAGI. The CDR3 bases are TGTGCCAGCAGTTACGGGGACAGGAGCTCCTACAATGAGCAGTTCTTC. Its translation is CASSYGDRSSYNEQFF.